A single sample is the source of the 22 T cell receptor beta chains below, sequenced in a study of cytomegalovirus exposure and HLA in healthy donors. In the PCR, 60 Vbeta and 13 Jbeta primers were used. Sequenced by immunoSEQ multiplex PCR; TCRdb stores in-frame clones only, minus some. The repertoire holds fewer than 200,000 clones, with roughly 70% as singletons. The specimen was PBMCs. The receptors derive from a girl aged 10-17 years in good health and CMV-seronegative.

This chain joins TRBV25-1 and TRBJ2-5; a possible D gene is TRBD2 (5 bases). Germline V gives CDR1 MGHDK, CDR2 SYGVNS. This CDR3 region has 12 residues. The V and J ends lost 1 base and 5 bases respectively, with 5 bases between them. CDR3 residues: CASSEWEETQYF. CDR3 nucleotide sequence: TGTGCCAGCAGTGAATGGGAGGAGACCCAGTACTTC.

This chain links TRBV25-1 with TRBJ1-5; TRBD1 matches at 8 bases. This CDR3 spans 14 amino acids. Germline values: CDR1 MGHDK, CDR2 SYGVNS. The V segment lost 5 bases and the J segment 6 bases; nucleotides outside the gene matches: 6. CDR3 amino acids: CASSRGQGGQPQHF. The CDR3 nucleotides read TGTGCCAGCAGTCGAGGACAGGGAGGTCAGCCCCAGCATTTT.

The gene calls are TRBV5-1 and TRBJ2-1; D might be TRBD2 (5 bases). There are 14 residues in the CDR3. Germline CDR1 reads SGHRS; CDR2 reads YFSETQ. V gave up 0 bases and J gave up 9 bases, with 13 bases separating them. CDR3 residues: CASSLGLAAGEQFF. The CDR3, as DNA: TGCGCCAGCAGCTTGGGGCTAGCTGCTGGTGAGCAGTTCTTC. Full variable domain (missing parts from reference TRBV5-1 and TRBJ2-1): KAGVTQTPRYLIKTRGQQVTLSCSPISGHRSVSWYQQTPGQGLQFLFEYFSETQRNKGNFPGRFSGRQFSNSRSEMNVSTLELGDSALYLCASSLGLAAGEQFFGPGTRLTVL.

This clone turned up a few times. V and J are TRBV7-9 and TRBJ1-1; D ambiguous. The germline V gene has CDR1 SEHNR and CDR2 FQNEAQ (reference sequence). The CDR3 spans 13 residues. Here the CDR3 reads CATRSGENTEAFF. CDR3 DNA sequence: TGTGCAACCAGGAGCGGGGAGAACACTGAAGCTTTCTTT.

J is TRBJ2-7 and V is TRBV7-6, with no clear D. The CDR3 sequence is 12 residues long. Germline CDR1 and CDR2: SGHVS and FNYEAQ. The V end was cut by 1 base, the J end by 6 bases, with 7 bases between. This CDR3 is CASSLVGSEQYF. The CDR3 bases are TGTGCCAGCAGCTTAGTCGGGTCCGAGCAGTACTTC. Full variable domain (missing parts from reference TRBV7-6 and TRBJ2-7): GAGVSQSPRYKVTKRGQDVALRCDPISGHVSLYWYRQALGQGPEFLTYFNYEAQQDKSGLPNDRFSAERPEGSISTLTIQRTEQRDSAMYRCASSLVGSEQYFGPGTRLTVT.

CDR3 region: CASSQSGQGAGDTQYF. The CDR3 nucleotides read TGCGCCAGCAGTCAATCGGGACAGGGGGCCGGAGATACGCAGTATTTT. The chain employs TRBV23-1 and TRBJ2-3, with TRBD1 identical over 12 bases. TRBV23-1 counts as an open reading frame of uncertain function. This CDR3 is 16 amino acids long. V lost 0 bases and J lost 5; bases outside the gene matches: 3.

The rearrangement links TRBV5-1 to TRBJ2-2; 7 bases map to TRBD1. The germline CDR1 and CDR2 sequences are SGHRS and YFSETQ. CDR3 length: 15 residues. The V segment lost 4 bases and the J segment 2 bases; nucleotides outside the gene matches: 5. CDR3 loop: CASSATGVNTGELFF. For the CDR3, the DNA is TGCGCCAGCAGCGCAACAGGGGTTAACACCGGGGAGCTGTTTTTT.

The chain couples TRBV5-1 to TRBJ1-4, with a weak D call TRBD1 (5 bases). V was cut by 6 bases and J by 4 bases, with 13 bases left in between. CDR1 SGHRS and CDR2 YFSETQ come from the germline V gene. The CDR3 loop spans 14 amino acids. In nucleotides, the CDR3 is TGCGCCAGCACCAGCGGGGGAATTAATGAAAAACTGTTTTTT. Translating it yields CASTSGGINEKLFF. Drawing the rest from reference TRBV5-1 and TRBJ1-4, the complete variable domain is KAGVTQTPRYLIKTRGQQVTLSCSPISGHRSVSWYQQTPGQGLQFLFEYFSETQRNKGNFPGRFSGRQFSNSRSEMNVSTLELGDSALYLCASTSGGINEKLFFGSGTQLSVL.

V and J are TRBV9 and TRBJ1-2, with 7 bases matching TRBD1. The CDR3 is 16 residues long. CDR1 is SGDLS and CDR2 is YYNGEE in the germline V gene. Trimming at V came to 3 bases and at J to 0 bases, leaving 8 bases not matched to a gene. The CDR3 coding sequence is TGTGCCAGCAGCGCAACCAGGGACAGCTCTAACTATGGCTACACCTTC. This codes for CASSATRDSSNYGYTF.

V gene TRBV5-1 combines with J gene TRBJ2-5; tentative D call: TRBD1 (6 bases). Germline V gene lookup returns CDR1 SGHRS and CDR2 YFSETQ. The ends were cut back, 0 bases at V and 5 bases at J, with 11 bases in the middle. This CDR3 contains 14 residues. Here the CDR3 DNA reads TGCGCCAGCAGCTTGGGACAGGTGGGGGAGACCCAGTACTTC. Translation gives CASSLGQVGETQYF.

This clone has a handful of counts. This chain links TRBV9 with TRBJ1-1; TRBD1 is a possible D gene (5 bases). CDR1 and CDR2 from the germline V gene are SGDLS and YYNGEE. The CDR3 extends over 13 amino acids. The V gene lost 7 bases and the J gene lost 0 bases, with 10 bases spanning the gap. In nucleotides, the CDR3 is TGTGCCAGCGGTCAGGGCTTGAACACTGAAGCTTTCTTT. Translating gives CASGQGLNTEAFF.

The V call is TRBV27, the J call TRBJ1-1, with D possibly being TRBD1 (6 bases). Germline V gene lookup returns CDR1 MNHEY and CDR2 SMNVEV (reference sequence). V lost 6 bases and J 7 bases, leaving 12 bases between the germline ends. The CDR3 contains 12 residues. The CDR3 DNA follows: TGTGCCAGCAGCCGAGGGGGGGGTGAAGCTTTCTTT. As protein: CASSRGGGEAFF.

The rearrangement joins TRBV10-1 to TRBJ1-1; 8 nucleotides line up with TRBD1. Losses at the gene ends were 11 bases for V and 4 bases for J; bases not matched to a gene: 12. The CDR3 consists of 14 residues. Germline CDR1 reads WNHNN; CDR2 reads SYGVQD (reference sequence). The CDR3 DNA reads TGCGCCTTAAGCAGGGGGCGAGGGAGCACTGAAGCTTTCTTT. Its protein product is CALSRGRGSTEAFF.

This clone was found a few times. The rearrangement uses TRBV7-6 and TRBJ2-2; perhaps TRBD2 as D (7 bases). Germline V gives CDR1 SGHVS, CDR2 FNYEAQ. Trimming shortened V by 5 bases and J by 4 bases, and 14 bases separated the two germline ends. This CDR3 has 15 amino acids. CDR3 amino acids: CASSGGGGLTGELFF. CDR3 bases: TGTGCCAGCAGCGGAGGGGGGGGACTCACCGGGGAGCTGTTTTTT.

This chain links TRBV6-5 with TRBJ2-5, with 11 bases identical to TRBD2. The CDR3 runs to 14 residues. CDR1 is MNHEY and CDR2 is SVGAGI in the germline V gene. V lost 5 bases and J lost 4; bases outside the gene matches: 3. The CDR3 DNA sequence: TGTGCCAGCAGTAGAGGACTAGCGGGAGAGACCCAGTACTTC. Amino acids: CASSRGLAGETQYF.

The CDR3 loop is CSVEGPQGVSDTEAFF. The CDR3 DNA reads TGCAGCGTTGAGGGTCCACAAGGGGTTTCCGACACTGAAGCTTTCTTT. This rearrangement joins TRBV29-1 to TRBJ1-1; possible D gene TRBD1, 5 bases. The germline V gene has CDR1 SQVTM and CDR2 ANQGSEA. V gave up 3 bases and J gave up 3 bases, with 20 bases separating them. The CDR3 totals 16 residues.

The V call is TRBV6-1, the J call TRBJ2-7, with 7 bases identical to TRBD1. This CDR3 spans 15 amino acids. Looked up from germline, CDR1 is MNHNS and CDR2 is SASEGT. V lost 4 bases and J lost 2; bases outside the gene matches: 8. The CDR3 DNA reads as TGTGCCAGCAGTGCCCGACAGGGTGTGCCCTACGAGCAGTACTTC. It encodes CASSARQGVPYEQYF.

This chain links TRBV7-9 with TRBJ2-5, with TRBD1 as a possible D gene (5 bases). V lost 5 bases, J lost 2 bases, and 15 bases lay in between. Germline V CDR1 and CDR2: SEHNR, FQNEAQ (reference sequence). The CDR3 sequence is 15 residues long. The CDR3 sequence is CASSLTSGQQETQYF. The CDR3 DNA reads as TGTGCCAGCAGCCTGACGTCAGGGCAGCAAGAGACCCAGTACTTC.

The chain recombines TRBV7-8 with TRBJ2-7, with 7 positions matching TRBD1. Germline lookup yields CDR1 SGHVS and CDR2 FQNEAQ. There are 16 residues in the CDR3. V trimming: 5 bases; J trimming: 3 bases; junction bases outside the gene matches: 13. The CDR3 sequence is CASSPAGWDSYYEQYF. The CDR3 DNA reads TGTGCCAGCAGCCCGGCGGGTTGGGACAGCTACTACGAGCAGTACTTC.

This chain connects TRBV7-9 to TRBJ1-5; TRBD1 is a possible D gene (5 bases). Trimming left V 5 bases short and J 6 bases short, with 11 bases between. Germline loops: CDR1 SEHNR, CDR2 FQNEAQ (reference sequence). CDR3 length: 13 amino acids. Written as DNA, the CDR3 is TGTGCCAGCAGCCAGGGAACCGGTCAGCCCCAGCATTTT. This codes for CASSQGTGQPQHF.

This sequence joins TRBV6-1 and TRBJ1-1; 9 nucleotides agree with TRBD1. Germline trimming cut 5 bases from V and 5 bases from J; bases unmatched to any gene: 6. The germline V gene has CDR1 MNHNS and CDR2 SASEGT. The CDR3 contains 14 residues. DNA for the CDR3: TGTGCCAGCAGTTGGGGACAGGGCAGTACTGAAGCTTTCTTT. Amino acid sequence: CASSWGQGSTEAFF.

The chain carries TRBV5-6 and TRBJ2-7; TRBD2 is a possible D gene (6 bases). The CDR3 extends over 15 amino acids. V shed 1 base and J shed 2 bases, with 13 bases lying between them. CDR1 and CDR2 (germline): SGHDT, YYEEEE. The CDR3 DNA reads as TGTGCCAGCAGCTTGTCGGGGGTCGGCGCCTACGAGCAGTACTTC. This encodes CASSLSGVGAYEQYF.